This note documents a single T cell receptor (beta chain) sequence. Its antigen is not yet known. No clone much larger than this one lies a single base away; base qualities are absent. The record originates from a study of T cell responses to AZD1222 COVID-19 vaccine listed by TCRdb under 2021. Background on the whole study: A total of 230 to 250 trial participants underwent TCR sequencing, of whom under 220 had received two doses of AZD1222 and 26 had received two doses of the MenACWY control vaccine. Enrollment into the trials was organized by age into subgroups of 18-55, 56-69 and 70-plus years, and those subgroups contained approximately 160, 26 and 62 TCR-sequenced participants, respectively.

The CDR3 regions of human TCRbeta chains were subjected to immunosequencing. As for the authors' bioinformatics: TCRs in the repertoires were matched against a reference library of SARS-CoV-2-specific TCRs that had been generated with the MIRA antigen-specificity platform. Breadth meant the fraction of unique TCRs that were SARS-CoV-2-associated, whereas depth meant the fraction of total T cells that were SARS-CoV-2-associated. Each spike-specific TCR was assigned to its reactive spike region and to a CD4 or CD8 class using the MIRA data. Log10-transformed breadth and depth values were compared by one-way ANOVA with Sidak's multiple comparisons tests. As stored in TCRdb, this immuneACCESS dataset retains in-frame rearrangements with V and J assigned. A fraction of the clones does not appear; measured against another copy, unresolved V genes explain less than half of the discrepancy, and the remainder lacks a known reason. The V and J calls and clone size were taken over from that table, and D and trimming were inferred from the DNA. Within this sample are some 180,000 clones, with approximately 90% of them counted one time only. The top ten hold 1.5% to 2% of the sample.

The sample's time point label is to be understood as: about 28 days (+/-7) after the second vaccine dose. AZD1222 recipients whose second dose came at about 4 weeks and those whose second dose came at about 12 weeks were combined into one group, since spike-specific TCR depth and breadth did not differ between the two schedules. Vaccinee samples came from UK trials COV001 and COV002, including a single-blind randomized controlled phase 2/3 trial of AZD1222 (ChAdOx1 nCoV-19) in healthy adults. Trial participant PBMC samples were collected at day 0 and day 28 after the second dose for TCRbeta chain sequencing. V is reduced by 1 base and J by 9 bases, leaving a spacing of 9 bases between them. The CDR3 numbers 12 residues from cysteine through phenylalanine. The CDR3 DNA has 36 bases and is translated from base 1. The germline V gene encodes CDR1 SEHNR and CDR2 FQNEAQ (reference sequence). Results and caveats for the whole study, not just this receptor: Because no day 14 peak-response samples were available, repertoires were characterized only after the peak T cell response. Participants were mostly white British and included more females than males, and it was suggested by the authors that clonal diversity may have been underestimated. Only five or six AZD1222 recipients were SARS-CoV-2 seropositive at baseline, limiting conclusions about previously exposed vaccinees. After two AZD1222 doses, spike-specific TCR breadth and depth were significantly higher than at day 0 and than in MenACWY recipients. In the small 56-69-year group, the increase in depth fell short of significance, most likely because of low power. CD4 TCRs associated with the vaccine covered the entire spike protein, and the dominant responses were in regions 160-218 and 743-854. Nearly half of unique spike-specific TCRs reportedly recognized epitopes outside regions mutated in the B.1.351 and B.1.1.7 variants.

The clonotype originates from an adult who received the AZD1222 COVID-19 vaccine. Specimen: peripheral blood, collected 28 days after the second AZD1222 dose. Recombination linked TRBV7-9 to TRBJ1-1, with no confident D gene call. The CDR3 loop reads CASSLDSRKAFF. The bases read TGTGCCAGCAGCTTAGACAGCCGTAAAGCTTTCTTT.